This T cell receptor beta chain originates from a study of human T cells and chemical hapten exposure. In the study overall: Sensitization employed 2% DPC on about 2 cm by about 2 cm of upper inner arm skin.

This clonotype was detected many times. Time point: pre-sensitization, week 0. Indicated treatment: therapeutic diphenylcyclopropenone sensitization with weekly scalp DPC. TCRdb recomputed calls from the RACE reads with MiXCR, one row per CDR3 protein. The sample has roughly 380,000 distinct CDR3 sequences, roughly 5.3% seen once. V lost 4 bases to trimming and J lost 6 bases; unmatched junction nucleotides: 5. This CDR3 spans 12 amino acids. The germline CDR1 and CDR2 sequences are SQVTM and ANQGSEA. The chain combines TRBV29-1 with TRBJ2-7; TRBD1 matches 8 bases. Specimen: whole blood, collected in connection with sensitization to the hapten diphenylcyclopropenone (DPC). The sequence derives from a woman in her 50s with alopecia areata. Some clones in this sample may be carry-over from other donors' samples. CDR3 residues: CSVVTGGREQYF. DNA for the CDR3: TGCAGCGTTGTAACAGGGGGGCGCGAGCAGTACTTC.